Each of the 17 T cell receptor beta chains below was sequenced from the same sample in a study of shared clonotypes between healthy human individuals. Produced via immunoSEQ multiplex PCR; TCRdb's table is partial and in-frame only. This sample has 2 million to 2.5 million clones; over 85% occur once, and the top ten carry 0.35% to 0.5%. The sequenced sample consisted of naive CD4+ T cells from PBMCs. Subset here: CD45RA+ positively selected. These receptors were obtained from a man aged 18 to 29 in good health. Some clones in this sample may be carry-over from other donors' samples.

The rearrangement joins TRBV28 to TRBJ1-4; D gene uncertain. Germline V gene lookup returns CDR1 MDHEN and CDR2 SYDVKM. V was trimmed by 5 bases and J by 7 bases, leaving 11 bases between them. The CDR3 runs to 13 residues. CDR3 sequence (DNA): TGTGCCAGCAGTAGGGTGTTCGGTGAAAAACTGTTTTTT. This translates into CASSRVFGEKLFF.

J is TRBJ2-1 and V is TRBV9; TRBD2 is a possible D gene (5 bases). Germline V gene lookup returns CDR1 SGDLS and CDR2 YYNGEE. This CDR3 spans 17 amino acids. V dropped 4 bases and J dropped 4 bases, with 21 bases sitting between them. The CDR3 nucleotides are TGTGCCAGCAGCCTCGCGGGCTCGGCAAAGCCTTACAATGAGCAGTTCTTC. It encodes CASSLAGSAKPYNEQFF.

The J gene is TRBJ1-2, the V gene TRBV6-5; TRBD1 matches at 11 bases. V gave up 7 bases and J gave up 8 bases; unmatched junction bases: 9. Germline lookup yields CDR1 MNHEY and CDR2 SVGAGI. The CDR3 covers 14 residues. This CDR3 reads CASTGDRGRGGYTF. Written as DNA, the CDR3 is TGTGCCAGCACCGGGGACAGGGGGAGAGGCGGCTACACCTTC.

Worth noting for this clone: Other nucleotide sequences in the sample specify the same CDR3. The chain joins TRBV5-5 to TRBJ2-5; TRBD2 is a possible D gene (5 bases). This CDR3 spans 14 amino acids. From germline, CDR1 is SGHKS and CDR2 YYEKEE (reference sequence). V was shortened by 0 bases and J by 2 bases, with 8 bases between the two germline ends. The CDR3 here is CASSLVRGQETQYF. CDR3 sequence (DNA): TGTGCCAGCAGCTTGGTTCGGGGTCAAGAGACCCAGTACTTC.

The chain couples TRBV9 to TRBJ2-3; TRBD2 matches 9 bases. Trimming cost V 3 bases and J 6 bases; bases outside gene matches: 5. The germline gives CDR1 SGDLS, CDR2 YYNGEE. CDR3 length: 14 residues. Here the CDR3 reads CASSGGREMDTQYF. The CDR3 nucleotides read TGTGCCAGCAGCGGCGGGAGGGAGATGGATACGCAGTATTTT. Combining the CDR3 with reference TRBV9 and TRBJ2-3 gives the whole variable domain DSGVTQTPKHLITATGQRVTLRCSPRSGDLSVYWYQQSLDQGLQFLIQYYNGEERAKGNILERFSAQQFPDLHSELNLSSLELGDSALYFCASSGGREMDTQYFGPGTRLTVL.

Only one count was recorded for this clone. The rearrangement joins TRBV28 to TRBJ1-5; no clear D. Germline V gene sequence: CDR1 MDHEN, CDR2 SYDVKM. Deletions cut 6 bases from V and 2 bases from J, with 8 bases between. The CDR3 covers 13 residues. The CDR3 here is CASSDGRNQPQHF. The DNA of the CDR3 is TGTGCCAGCAGCGACGGGCGCAATCAGCCCCAGCATTTT.

The CDR3 DNA follows: TGCAGCGTTAGGACCCTAGCGATCAATGAGCAGTTCTTC. The encoded protein is CSVRTLAINEQFF. The chain is built from TRBV29-1 and TRBJ2-1, with D tentatively TRBD2 (6 bases). The CDR3 has 13 amino acids. With 5 bases removed from V and 6 bases from J, the gap between germline ends came to 14 bases. Germline assignment: CDR1 SQVTM and CDR2 ANQGSEA.

This chain joins TRBV2 and TRBJ1-1, with D unclear. Trimming shortened V by 4 bases and J by 1 base, and 7 bases separated the two germline ends. Germline assignment: CDR1 SNHLY and CDR2 FYNNEI. CDR3 length: 13 residues. The CDR3 loop is CASSVGENTEAFF. CDR3 DNA: TGTGCCAGCAGTGTCGGGGAGAACACTGAAGCTTTCTTT.

This chain links TRBV27 with TRBJ2-1; no reliable D call. Per germline, CDR1 MNHEY and CDR2 SMNVEV (reference sequence). The CDR3 loop spans 10 amino acids. The V end was cut by 8 bases, the J end by 8 bases, with 7 bases between. The CDR3 is CASSLHEQFF. The DNA for the CDR3 is TGTGCCAGCTCTTTGCATGAGCAGTTCTTC.

The CDR3 reads CASIVGLAGVYEQYF. CDR3 coding DNA: TGTGCCAGCATCGTGGGGCTAGCGGGGGTCTACGAGCAGTACTTC. The rearrangement uses TRBV5-5 and TRBJ2-7; 10 bases are shared with TRBD2. CDR1 is SGHKS, CDR2 YYEKEE, per germline (reference sequence). The CDR3 sequence is 15 residues long. V shed 6 bases, J shed 3 bases, and the junction held 9 bases outside the gene matches.

The rearrangement joins TRBV7-2 to TRBJ1-2; the match to TRBD1 covers 7 bases. CDR1 is SGHTA and CDR2 is FQGNSA in the germline V gene. The CDR3 is 15 residues long. With V trimmed by 4 bases and J by 2 bases, 7 bases remained unmatched. CDR3 nucleotide sequence: TGTGCCAGCAGCTCCTTGACAGGGAGCAACTATGGCTACACCTTC. Protein product: CASSSLTGSNYGYTF.

The chain couples TRBV7-2 to TRBJ1-5; D not resolved. CDR1 and CDR2 from the germline V gene are SGHTA and FQGNSA. The CDR3 runs to 14 residues. V was trimmed by 3 bases and J by 3 bases, leaving 9 bases between them. CDR3 sequence: CASSLTGTNQPQHF. The CDR3 DNA reads TGTGCCAGCAGCTTGACGGGAACCAATCAGCCCCAGCATTTT.

V usage is TRBV11-2 and J usage is TRBJ2-7; TRBD2 matches at 9 bases. The CDR3 covers 18 residues. From germline, CDR1 is SGHAT and CDR2 FQNNGV. V lost 5 bases, J lost 3 bases, and 17 bases stayed unmatched. CDR3 sequence reads: CASSPIRPSGEGVYEQYF. The CDR3 DNA reads TGTGCCAGCAGCCCCATTAGACCTAGCGGGGAAGGCGTCTACGAGCAGTACTTC.

The V call is TRBV15, the J call TRBJ1-1, with 7 positions matching TRBD1. Germline V gene sequence: CDR1 LNHNV, CDR2 YYDKDF (reference sequence). CDR3 length: 17 residues. The ends lost 0 bases at V and 5 bases at J; junction bases unmatched: 12. CDR3 coding DNA: TGTGCCACCAGCAGAGATAATAATTTGGCAGGGGGGACTGAAGCTTTCTTT. The encoded protein is CATSRDNNLAGGTEAFF.

The CDR3 nucleotides read TGTGCCAGCAGCCTCCGGGACAGGGCCCTGTCTGGGGGAAACACCATATATTTT. This gives the protein CASSLRDRALSGGNTIYF. The rearrangement joins TRBV13 to TRBJ1-3; 9 positions match TRBD1. Germline-derived CDR1 and CDR2 are PRHDT and FYEKMQ (reference sequence). V trimming: 5 bases; J trimming: 4 bases; junction bases outside the gene matches: 15. The CDR3 is 18 amino acids.

The chain carries TRBV5-5 and TRBJ1-5; D unresolved. Germline V gene sequence: CDR1 SGHKS, CDR2 YYEKEE (reference sequence). The CDR3 is made up of 16 amino acids. V was clipped by 4 bases and J by 1 base, with 15 bases between them. CDR3 DNA sequence: TGTGCCAGCAGCCTTCAGGCGCCTCCGAGCAATCAGCCCCAGCATTTT. Amino acid sequence: CASSLQAPPSNQPQHF.

V gene TRBV28 combines with J gene TRBJ1-2; D unclear. Germline assignment: CDR1 MDHEN and CDR2 SYDVKM. V lost 6 bases and J 7 bases, leaving 9 bases between the germline ends. This CDR3 region has 11 residues. CDR3 in amino acids: CASRFYGGYTF. The DNA for the CDR3 is TGTGCCAGCAGATTTTATGGTGGCTACACCTTC.